This T cell receptor beta chain was identified during a study of cytotoxic CD8 clonotypes in ibrutinib-treated CLL. Study-wide context: Among responders, roughly 24 were partial and 2 complete; after median about 72 months, around 14 stayed remitted and some 12 progressed.

Assay: immunoSEQ multiplex PCR; the TCRdb copy retains only in-frame clones and omits some. The data show hundreds of thousands of clones, approximately 80% seen once. Study-wide results and caveats: Clonality increased at ibrutinib response and stayed stable in sustained remission. At progression, however, it fell back toward baseline.

Concerning this clone: Its antigen is not known.

The clonotype comes from a human donor with chronic lymphocytic leukemia. This specimen was PBMCs, taken before ibrutinib treatment.

As DNA, the CDR3 is TGTGCCAGCTCACGACAAAGCGGGAGGGGCCAAGAGACCCAGTACTTC. As protein: CASSRQSGRGQETQYF. The chain is built from TRBV18 and TRBJ2-5, with 10 bases lining up with TRBD2. The CDR3 spans 16 residues. Per germline, CDR1 KGHSH and CDR2 LQKENI. With V trimmed by 4 bases and J by 1 base, 6 bases remained unmatched.